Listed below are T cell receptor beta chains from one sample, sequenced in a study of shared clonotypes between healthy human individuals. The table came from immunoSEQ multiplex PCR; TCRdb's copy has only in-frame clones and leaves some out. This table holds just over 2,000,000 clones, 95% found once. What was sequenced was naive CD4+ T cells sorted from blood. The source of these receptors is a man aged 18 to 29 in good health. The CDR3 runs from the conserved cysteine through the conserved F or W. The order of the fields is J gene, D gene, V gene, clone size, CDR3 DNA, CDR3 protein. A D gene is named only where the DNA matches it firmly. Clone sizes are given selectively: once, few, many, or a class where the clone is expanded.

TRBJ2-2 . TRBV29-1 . TGCAGCGTTGAAAAAGGAACCGGGGAGCTGTTTTTT CSVEKGTGELFF
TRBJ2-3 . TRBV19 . TGTGCCAGTAGTGCCTCCGCGGCGGGTCGAGGCACAGATACGCAGTATTTT CASSASAAGRGTDTQYF
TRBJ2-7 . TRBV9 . TGTGCCAGCAGCGGTGGAGGAGTGAACGAGCAGTACTTC CASSGGGVNEQYF
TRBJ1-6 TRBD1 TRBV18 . TGTGCCAGCTCACCCGCAGGGGGAGACTATAATTCACCCCTCCACTTT CASSPAGGDYNSPLHF
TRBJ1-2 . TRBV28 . TGTGCCAGCAGTTCACAAATCTCAGGGCCTGACTATGGCTACACCTTC CASSSQISGPDYGYTF
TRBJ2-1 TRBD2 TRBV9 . TGTGCCAGCAGTCCAAGCGGGAGCTCCTACAATGAGCAGTTCTTC CASSPSGSSYNEQFF
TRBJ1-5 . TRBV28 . TGTGCCAGCAGAGTAGGAGGGAGGGGGGACAATCAGCCCCAGCATTTT CASRVGGRGDNQPQHF
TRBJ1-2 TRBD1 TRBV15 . TGTGCCACCAGCAGGGGGACAGGGGGCTATGGCTACACCTTC CATSRGTGGYGYTF
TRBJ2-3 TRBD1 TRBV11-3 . TGTGCCAGCCGGCATAACAGGGGGTATGATACGCAGTATTTT CASRHNRGYDTQYF
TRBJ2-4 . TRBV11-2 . TGTGCCAGCAGCTTAGGCCAATTCAACTACTTC CASSLGQFNYF
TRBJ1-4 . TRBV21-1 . TGTGCCAGCAGCAAAGGCTACACAGGACCCCAATTGCTCTGTGAAAAACTGTTTTTT CASSKGYTGPQLLCEKLFF
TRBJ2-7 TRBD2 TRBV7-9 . TGTGCCAGCAGGCGACTAGCGCCCCTCGGGGGCTCCTACGAGCAGTACTTC CASRRLAPLGGSYEQYF
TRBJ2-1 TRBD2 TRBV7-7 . TGTGCTAGCAGCTTAGGACTAGCGAGCTGGGATGAGCAGTTCTTC CASSLGLASWDEQFF
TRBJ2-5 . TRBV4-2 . TGTGCCAGCAGCCAAGCGATTAGCACTCTAGGCCAAGAGACCCAGTACTTC CASSQAISTLGQETQYF
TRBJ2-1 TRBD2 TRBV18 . TGTGCCAGCTCAGAGACTAGCGGCCAGGCATATGAGCAGTTCTTC CASSETSGQAYEQFF
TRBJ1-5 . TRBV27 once TGTGCCAGCAGTCCCTCAGGGAATCATCAGCCCCAGCATTTT CASSPSGNHQPQHF
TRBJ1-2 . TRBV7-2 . TGTGCCAGCAGCTTAAGGTTGGAACAGGCCCTACCTCACTATGGCTACACCTTC CASSLRLEQALPHYGYTF
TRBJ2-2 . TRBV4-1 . TGCGCCAGCAGCCAAGACCGAGGGAACACCGGGGAGCTGTTTTTT CASSQDRGNTGELFF
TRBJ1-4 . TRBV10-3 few TGTGCCATCAGTGGAGGAGCAAGTGAAAAACTGTTTTTT CAISGGASEKLFF
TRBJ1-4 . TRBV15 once TGTGCCACCAGCAGATCCCCTGGTGAAAAACTGTTTTTT CATSRSPGEKLFF
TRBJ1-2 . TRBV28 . TGTGCCAGCAGTTTGGCGACCAACTATGGCTACACCTTC CASSLATNYGYTF
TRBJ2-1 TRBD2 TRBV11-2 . TGTGCCAGCAGACTCAGCGGGGGGGCCGAGAATGAGCAGTTCTTC CASRLSGGAENEQFF
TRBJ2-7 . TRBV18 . TGTGCCAGCTCTCAAGGTCCAGGCCTTAGTAGGTACGAGCAGTACTTC CASSQGPGLSRYEQYF
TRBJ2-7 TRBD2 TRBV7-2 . TGTGCCAGCAGCCCAGGACTAGCGGCGCCCGGGCAGTACTTC CASSPGLAAPGQYF
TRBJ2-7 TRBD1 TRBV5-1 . TGCGCCAGCAGCCCGGGAACGGGGACAGGTTCCTACGAGCAGTACTTC CASSPGTGTGSYEQYF
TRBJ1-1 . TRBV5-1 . TGCGCCAGCAGCTCCTTGGGCCTTATGAACACTGAAGCTTTCTTT CASSSLGLMNTEAFF
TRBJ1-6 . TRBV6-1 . TGTGCCAGCAGGGAACAGAGGGATTCACCCCTCCACTTT CASREQRDSPLHF
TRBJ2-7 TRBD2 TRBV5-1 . TGCGCCAGCAGGCAACAACCGACTAGCGGGATCCTGGGATACGAGCAGTACTTC CASRQQPTSGILGYEQYF
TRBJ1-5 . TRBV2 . TGTGCCAGCAGTGATTGGGGGGGCGGCCAGCCCCAGCATTTT CASSDWGGGQPQHF
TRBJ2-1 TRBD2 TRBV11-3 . TGTGCCAGCAGCCTCCCGGGAGGGCCATCTAATGAGCAGTTCTTC CASSLPGGPSNEQFF
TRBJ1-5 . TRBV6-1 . TGTGCCAGCAAAGCGGGTATGGGGCAGCCCCAGCATTTT CASKAGMGQPQHF
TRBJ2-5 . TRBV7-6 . TGTGCCAGCACCTGGGCCGGACAAGAGACCCAGTACTTC CASTWAGQETQYF
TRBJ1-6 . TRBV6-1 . TGTGCCAGCAGCGACGGGATTTACTATTCACCCCTCCACTTT CASSDGIYYSPLHF
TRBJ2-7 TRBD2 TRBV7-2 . TGTGCCAGCAGCTCCTCGGCTAGCGGGATTTCCTACGAGCAGTACTTC CASSSSASGISYEQYF
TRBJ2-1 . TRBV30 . TGTGCCTTGCCGGGTCCCTCCTACAATGAGCAGTTCTTC CALPGPSYNEQFF
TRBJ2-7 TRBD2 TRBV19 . TGTGCCAGTAGTGTCGGACGGGAGGCAAAATACGAGCAGTACTTC CASSVGREAKYEQYF
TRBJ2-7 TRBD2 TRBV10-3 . TGTGCCATCAGACGGACTAGCGGGGACCATACCTACGAGCAGTACTTC CAIRRTSGDHTYEQYF
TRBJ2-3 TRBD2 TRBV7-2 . TGTGCCAGCAACCAGGGAGGGAGCACAGATACGCAGTATTTT CASNQGGSTDTQYF
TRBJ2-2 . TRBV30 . TGTGCCTGGAGGACCGGGGCAGGAGCTAACACCGGGGAGCTGTTTTTT CAWRTGAGANTGELFF
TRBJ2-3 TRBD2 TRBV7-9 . TGTGCCAGCAGCTCGGGACTAGCGGGTACAGATACGCAGTATTTT CASSSGLAGTDTQYF
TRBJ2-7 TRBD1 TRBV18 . TGTGCCAGCTCACCAACCGGGACAGCCTCCTACGAGCAGTACTTC CASSPTGTASYEQYF
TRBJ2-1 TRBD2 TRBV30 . TGTGCCTGGAGTCCGAGTTTAGCGGGTAGTGAGCAGTTCTTC CAWSPSLAGSEQFF
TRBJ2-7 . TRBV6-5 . TGTGCCAGCAATTCCGTCCGTACCTACGAGCAGTACTTC CASNSVRTYEQYF
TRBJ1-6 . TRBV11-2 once TGTGCCAGCAGCTTAAGGTCGGGGTTCACCTTAAATTCACCCCTCCACTTT CASSLRSGFTLNSPLHF
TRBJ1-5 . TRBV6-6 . TGTGCCAGCAGTTACTCGACGGGGGCAAGCAATCAGCCCCAGCATTTT CASSYSTGASNQPQHF
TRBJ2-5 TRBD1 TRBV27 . TGTGCCAGCAGTAGACATCAGGGGGCAGAGACCCAGTACTTC CASSRHQGAETQYF
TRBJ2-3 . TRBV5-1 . TGCGCCAGCAGCTTGGAGGGATGGGTCAGCACAGATACGCAGTATTTT CASSLEGWVSTDTQYF
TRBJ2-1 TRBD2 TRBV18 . TGTGCCAGCTCACCACCCACGACTAGCGGTAGCTCCTACAATGAGCAGTTCTTC CASSPPTTSGSSYNEQFF
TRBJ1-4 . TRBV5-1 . TGCGCCAGCAGCTTGGGTCCGACGGGGTCGACTAATGAAAAACTGTTTTTT CASSLGPTGSTNEKLFF
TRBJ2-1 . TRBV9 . TGTGCCAGCAGCCCAAGCGGACCTAGCTCCTACAATGAGCAGTTCTTC CASSPSGPSSYNEQFF
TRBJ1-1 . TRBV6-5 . TGTGCCAGCAGTTACGCCAACACTGAAGCTTTCTTT CASSYANTEAFF
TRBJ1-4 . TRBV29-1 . TGCAGCGGGTCCCAAGGACAGTCTAATGAAAAACTGTTTTTT CSGSQGQSNEKLFF
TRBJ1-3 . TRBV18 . TGTGCCAGCTCACCTGCGAAGGCGTCTGGAAACACCATATATTTT CASSPAKASGNTIYF